The 10 T cell receptor beta chains listed next were all sequenced from one sample in a study of breast tumors, draining lymph nodes, adjacent tissues. Breast cancer patients provided tissue from their axillary draining lymph nodes. From the multiplex PCR reads, TCRdb called clonotypes with MiXCR, one entry per CDR3 protein. Of about 130,000 distinct CDR3 sequences listed, approximately 20% are singletons. The specimen was axillary lymph node tissue. These receptors were taken from a female donor with breast cancer. Some clones in this sample may be carry-over from other donors' samples.

This clonotype was seen at least ten times. V is TRBV20-1 and J is TRBJ1-5, with a weak D call TRBD1 (5 bases). Germline CDR1 and CDR2: DFQATT and SNEGSKA (reference sequence). The CDR3 extends over 14 amino acids. V was cut by 3 bases and J by 4 bases, with 13 bases left in between. Written as DNA, the CDR3 is TGCAGTGCTAGGCCCGGGACGGAGAATCAGCCCCAGCATTTT. This codes for CSARPGTENQPQHF.

This clonotype has ten or more counts. This chain uses TRBV3-1 with TRBJ1-6, with a weak D call TRBD1 (6 bases). Germline CDR1 LGHDT, CDR2 YNNKEL (reference sequence). The CDR3 covers 15 residues. V gave up 6 bases and J gave up 9 bases, with 18 bases separating them. CDR3 region: CASSPQRGAVSPLHF. In nucleotides, the CDR3 is TGTGCCAGCAGTCCTCAGAGGGGGGCTGTTTCACCCCTCCACTTT.

As for this clonotype: Compared with germline, one end of the junction differs, possibly owing to a read error. This chain uses TRBV6-1 with TRBJ2-7, with 12 bases that match TRBD2. Germline V gives CDR1 MNHNS, CDR2 SASEGT. The CDR3 extends over 15 amino acids. CDR3 region: CASSVTSGSSYEQYF. The CDR3 nucleotides are TGCGCCAGCAGTGTGACTAGCGGGAGCTCCTACGAGCAGTACTTC.

Regarding this clonotype: A much larger clone is a single base away; this may be a read error. The chain is built from TRBV11-2 and TRBJ2-1; TRBD1 aligns across 10 bases. The germline V gene has CDR1 SGHAT and CDR2 FQNNGV. V shed 5 bases, J shed 9 bases, and the junction held 7 bases outside the gene matches. The CDR3 sequence is 14 residues long. CDR3 nucleotide sequence: TGTGCCAGCAGCCCACGACAGGGGGCGGGTGAGCAGTTCTTC. Translated, it gives CASSPRQGAGEQFF.

Details on this clonotype: At one boundary the junction diverges from the germline segment, which might be a read error. The V gene is TRBV7-2, the J gene TRBJ2-1; D ambiguous. CDR1 and CDR2 (germline): SGHTA, FQGNSA. This CDR3 comprises 12 residues. The CDR3 loop is CAGSLSYNEQFF. Written as DNA, the CDR3 is TGTGCCGGCAGCCTCTCCTACAATGAGCAGTTCTTC.

This clonotype was observed many times. V usage is TRBV5-6 and J usage is TRBJ1-3; D is uncertain. Germline V gene lookup returns CDR1 SGHDT and CDR2 YYEEEE. V was pared by 1 base and J by 0 bases, with 17 bases between. The CDR3 has 18 amino acids. This CDR3 is CASSLPARHSYSGNTIYF. Written as DNA, the CDR3 is TGTGCCAGCAGCTTGCCGGCCCGCCATTCGTACTCTGGAAACACCATATATTTT. Using reference TRBV5-6 and TRBJ1-3 for the parts outside the CDR3, the full variable domain is DAGVTQSPTHLIKTRGQQVTLRCSPKSGHDTVSWYQQALGQGPQFIFQYYEEEERQRGNFPDRFSGHQFPNYSSELNVNALLLGDSALYLCASSLPARHSYSGNTIYFGEGSWLTVV.

The chain links TRBV20-1 to TRBJ2-4; TRBD2 agrees at 10 bases. The CDR3 consists of 16 residues. The ends lost 5 bases at V and 8 bases at J; junction bases unmatched: 15. Germline V CDR1 and CDR2: DFQATT, SNEGSKA (reference sequence). The CDR3 DNA reads as TGCAGTGCTGGCCCAGCAGCGGGAGGGCCGGGGGACATTCAGTACTTC. This codes for CSAGPAAGGPGDIQYF.

This clonotype has at least ten counts. The rearrangement joins TRBV20-1 to TRBJ2-6; 12 bases map to TRBD2. The germline gives CDR1 DFQATT, CDR2 SNEGSKA (reference sequence). The junction had 13 bases not matched to a gene; V was cut back by 4 bases and J by 0 bases. CDR3 length: 20 residues. The DNA of the CDR3 is TGCAGTGCTACAACAAGGACTAGCGGGACCCCCCTCTCTGGGGCCAACGTCCTGACTTTC. It specifies CSATTRTSGTPLSGANVLTF.

A remark on this clonotype: At one end, the junction sequence differs from germline, possibly due to a read error. The CDR3 here is CASMVLSGVYSEQFF. The DNA for the CDR3 is TGTGCCAGCATGGTACTTAGCGGGGTATACAGTGAGCAGTTCTTC. The V call is TRBV6-2 or TRBV6-3, the J call TRBJ2-1; TRBD2 matches at 8 bases. The CDR3 length is 15 residues. CDR1 is MNHEY and CDR2 is SVGEGT in the germline V gene.

This clonotype was recorded many times. This chain connects TRBV27 to TRBJ2-3, with TRBD2 matching over 15 bases. The V gene's germline CDR1 is MNHEY and CDR2 SMNVEV (reference sequence). CDR3 length equals 17 residues. The junction had 7 bases not matched to a gene; V was cut back by 5 bases and J by 4 bases. The CDR3 reads CASSTGTSGRIADTQYF. The CDR3 bases are TGTGCCAGCAGTACTGGGACTAGCGGGAGGATAGCAGATACGCAGTATTTT.